The T cell receptor beta chain under discussion was sequenced for a study of a mutant IDH1 vaccine in newly diagnosed glioma. About the study: Treated patients showed a male proportion of approximately 62%, a female proportion of roughly 38%, and a mean age of 40.4 years. Radiotherapy, temozolomide, or both had been given previously, and both were given to most.

Specified time point: week 11, during vaccination. What each vaccine dose contained was 300 ug of mutant IDH1 20-mer peptide, accompanied by topical imiquimod. Donor diagnoses consisted of new WHO grade 3 or 4 IDH1-mutant, ATRX-lost astrocytomas. TCRdb's copy holds only in-frame clones and misses some; the assay was immunoSEQ multiplex PCR. There are about 64,000 clones in the sample; less than 85% occur only once, and around 8.3% lies in the top ten. This clone was detected once. Its antigen is unidentified. This CDR3 is built from 16 residues. With 1 base clipped from V and 2 bases from J, the junction kept 4 bases outside the gene matches. The V gene's germline CDR1 is SNHLY and CDR2 FYNNEI.

The input for sequencing was PBMCs, taken from a glioma patient whose treatment included an IDH1 peptide vaccine. The rearrangement links TRBV2 to TRBJ2-1; 8 bases fit TRBD1. The sequence derives from a woman aged 45-65 years with glioma. CDR3 sequence reads: CASSEVGRGPYNEQFF. The CDR3 region has the DNA TGTGCCAGCAGTGAAGTCGGCAGGGGGCCCTACAATGAGCAGTTCTTC. Full variable domain (outside the CDR3, taken from reference TRBV2 and TRBJ2-1): EPEVTQTPSHQVTQMGQEVILRCVPISNHLYFYWYRQILGQKVEFLVSFYNNEISEKSEIFDDQFSVERPDGSNFTLKIRSTKLEDSAMYFCASSEVGRGPYNEQFFGPGTRLTVL.